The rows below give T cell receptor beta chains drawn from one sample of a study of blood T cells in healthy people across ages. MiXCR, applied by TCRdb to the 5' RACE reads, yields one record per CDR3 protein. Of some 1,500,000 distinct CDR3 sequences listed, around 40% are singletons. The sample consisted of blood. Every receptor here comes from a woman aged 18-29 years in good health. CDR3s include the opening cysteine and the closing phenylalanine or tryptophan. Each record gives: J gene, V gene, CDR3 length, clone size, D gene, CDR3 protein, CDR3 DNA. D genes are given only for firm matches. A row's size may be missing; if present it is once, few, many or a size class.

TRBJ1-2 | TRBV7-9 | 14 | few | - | CASSFIESNYGYTF | TGTGCCAGCAGCTTCATTGAATCTAACTATGGCTACACCTTC
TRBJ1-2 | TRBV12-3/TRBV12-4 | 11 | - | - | CASLSSGGYTF | TGTGCCAGCTTAAGCAGTGGGGGCTACACCTTC
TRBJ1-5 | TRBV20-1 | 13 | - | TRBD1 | CSASGTGGQPQHF | TGCAGTGCCTCCGGGACAGGCGGGCAGCCCCAGCATTTT
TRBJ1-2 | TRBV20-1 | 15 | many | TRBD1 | CSAREQGVLNYGYTF | TGCAGTGCTAGGGAACAGGGGGTTCTAAACTATGGCTACACCTTC
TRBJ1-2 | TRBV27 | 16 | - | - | CASSLTGTHYHVGYTF | TGTGCCAGCAGCCTGACCGGGACACATTACCACGTCGGCTACACCTTC
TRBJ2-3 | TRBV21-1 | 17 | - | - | CASSKEPIAGRLYTQYF | TGTGCCAGCAGCAAAGAACCCATAGCGGGGCGTTTATATACGCAGTATTTT
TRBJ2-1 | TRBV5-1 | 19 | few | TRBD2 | CASSSRTSANFRTGNEQFF | TGCGCCAGCAGCTCCCGGACTAGCGCCAACTTCCGGACGGGGAATGAGCAGTTCTTC
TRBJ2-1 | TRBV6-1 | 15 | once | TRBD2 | CASPGRTSGDNEQFF | TGTGCCAGTCCGGGGAGGACTAGCGGGGACAATGAGCAGTTCTTC
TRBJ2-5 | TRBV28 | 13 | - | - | CASSSYTGETQYF | TGTGCCAGCAGTTCGTATACGGGGGAGACCCAGTACTTC
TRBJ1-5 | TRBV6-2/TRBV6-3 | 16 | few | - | CASSYRGWYDNQPQHF | TGTGCCAGCAGTTACAGGGGTTGGTATGACAATCAGCCCCAGCATTTT
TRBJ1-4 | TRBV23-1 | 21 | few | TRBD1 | CASSQYRELYGQGAPNEKLFF | TGCGCCAGCAGTCAATACCGCGAACTTTATGGACAGGGGGCACCTAATGAAAAACTGTTTTTT
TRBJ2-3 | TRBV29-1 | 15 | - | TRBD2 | CSVRLAGASTDTQYF | TGCAGCGTAAGACTAGCGGGGGCTAGCACAGATACGCAGTATTTT
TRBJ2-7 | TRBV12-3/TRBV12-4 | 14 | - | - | CASSRDLAFYEQYF | TGTGCCAGCAGTCGGGACCTAGCATTTTACGAGCAGTACTTC
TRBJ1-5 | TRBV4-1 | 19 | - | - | CASSQDQLWRTDSNQPQHF | TGCGCCAGCAGCCAAGATCAATTATGGCGGACAGATAGCAATCAGCCCCAGCATTTT
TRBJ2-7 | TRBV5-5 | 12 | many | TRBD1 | CASSQTGDEQYF | TGTGCCAGCAGCCAGACAGGGGACGAGCAGTACTTC
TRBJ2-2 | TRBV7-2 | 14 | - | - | CASSSWAPPGELFF | TGTGCCAGCAGCTCTTGGGCGCCCCCCGGGGAGCTGTTTTTT
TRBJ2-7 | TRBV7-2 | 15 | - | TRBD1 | CASSLAGRGPYEQYF | TGTGCCAGCAGCTTAGCCGGCAGGGGGCCCTACGAGCAGTACTTC
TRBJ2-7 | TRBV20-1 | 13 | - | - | CSAPRYSSYEQYF | TGCAGTGCCCCCCGGTACTCATCCTACGAGCAGTACTTC
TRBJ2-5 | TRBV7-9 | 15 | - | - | CASTTSGFHYNEQYF | TGTGCCAGCACCACCTCAGGCTTCCACTACAATGAGCAGTACTTC
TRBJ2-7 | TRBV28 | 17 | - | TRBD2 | CAIKQASGRAPYNEQYF | TGTGCCATCAAACAGGCTAGCGGGAGGGCCCCCTACAATGAGCAGTACTTC
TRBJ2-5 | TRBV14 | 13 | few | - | CASTLRNQETQYF | TGTGCCAGCACCCTTCGGAACCAAGAGACCCAGTACTTC
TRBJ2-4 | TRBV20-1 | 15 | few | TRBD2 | CSASQGSGAKNIQYF | TGCAGTGCTTCCCAGGGTAGCGGGGCCAAAAACATTCAGTACTTC
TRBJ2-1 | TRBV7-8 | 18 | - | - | CASSLFQGSRSSYNEQFF | TGTGCCAGCAGCTTATTTCAGGGTTCACGAAGCTCCTACAATGAGCAGTTCTTC
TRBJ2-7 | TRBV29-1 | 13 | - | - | CSVKRTVSYEQYF | TGCAGCGTGAAACGGACAGTCTCCTACGAGCAGTACTTC
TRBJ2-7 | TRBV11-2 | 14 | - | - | CASSLGLQGGEQYF | TGTGCCAGCAGCTTAGGACTCCAGGGAGGCGAGCAGTACTTC
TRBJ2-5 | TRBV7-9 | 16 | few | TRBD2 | CASSLAPGLAEETQYF | TGTGCCAGCAGCCTTGCCCCGGGACTAGCGGAAGAGACCCAGTACTTC
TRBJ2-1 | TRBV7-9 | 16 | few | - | CASSLLEDLSYNEQFF | TGTGCCAGCAGCTTACTTGAGGACCTCTCCTACAATGAGCAGTTCTTC
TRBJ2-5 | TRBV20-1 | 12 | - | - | CSANRAQETQYF | TGCAGTGCTAATAGGGCCCAAGAGACCCAGTACTTC
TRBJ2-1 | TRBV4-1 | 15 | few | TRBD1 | CASSHLRDRGNEQFF | TGCGCCAGCAGCCACCTCCGGGACAGGGGTAATGAGCAGTTCTTC
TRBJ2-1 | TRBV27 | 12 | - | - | CASSKSGDEQFF | TGTGCCAGCAGTAAATCTGGGGATGAGCAGTTCTTC
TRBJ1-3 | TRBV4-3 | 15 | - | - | CASSRRGGSGNTIYF | TGCGCCAGCAGCCGCCGAGGGGGCTCTGGAAACACCATATATTTT
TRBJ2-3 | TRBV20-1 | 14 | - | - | CSATDLAPPDTQYF | TGCAGTGCAACCGATTTAGCCCCGCCAGATACGCAGTATTTT
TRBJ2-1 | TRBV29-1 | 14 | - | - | CSVKQDYIYNEQFF | TGCAGCGTAAAGCAGGACTATATCTACAATGAGCAGTTCTTC